This is a list of T cell receptor beta chains from one sample in a study of sequential checkpoint blockade in melanoma. The repertoire was sequenced with immunoSEQ multiplex PCR; TCRdb's copy has only in-frame clones and lacks some. Of approximately 22,000 clones in the sample, 65% to 75% were seen once. The sequencing here drew on CD8+ T cells sorted from blood (inferred from file names), taken from a patient given nivolumab and ipilimumab in sequence. Every receptor here comes from a human donor with melanoma. The CDR3 runs from the conserved cysteine through the conserved F or W. D genes are given only for firm matches. A row's size may be missing; if present it is once, few, many or a size class.

clone size: -; V gene: TRBV4-3; D gene: -; J gene: TRBJ1-6; CDR3 DNA: TGCGCCAGCAGCCCTTACAGTTCCAATTCACCCCTCCACTTT; CDR3 protein: CASSPYSSNSPLHF
clone size: -; V gene: TRBV12-5; D gene: TRBD2; J gene: TRBJ2-3; CDR3 DNA: TGTGCTAGTGGTCCCCCTCTAGCGGGGGGTACAGATACGCAGTATTTT; CDR3 protein: CASGPPLAGGTDTQYF
clone size: few; V gene: TRBV6-1; D gene: -; J gene: TRBJ1-6; CDR3 DNA: TGTGCCAGCAGTGAAGGCGAGGGTGGAAATTCACCCCTCCACTTT; CDR3 protein: CASSEGEGGNSPLHF
clone size: -; V gene: TRBV4-3; D gene: TRBD1; J gene: TRBJ2-5; CDR3 DNA: TGCGCCAGCAGCCAAGATCAGGGACAGCAGTACTTC; CDR3 protein: CASSQDQGQQYF
clone size: -; V gene: TRBV7-8; D gene: TRBD1; J gene: TRBJ1-3; CDR3 DNA: TGTGCCAGCAGCTTAGTAGGGGGACGACAGGGCACTGGAAACGCCATATATTTT; CDR3 protein: CASSLVGGRQGTGNAIYF
clone size: -; V gene: TRBV19; D gene: TRBD1; J gene: TRBJ1-1; CDR3 DNA: TGTGCCAGTAGTATTACGACAGGGTACCTGAACACTGAAGCTTTCTTT; CDR3 protein: CASSITTGYLNTEAFF
clone size: -; V gene: TRBV7-9; D gene: -; J gene: TRBJ2-7; CDR3 DNA: TGTGCCAGCAGCTTAGGGTTTGGCGGTATATACGAGCAGTACTTC; CDR3 protein: CASSLGFGGIYEQYF
clone size: once; V gene: TRBV4-3; D gene: TRBD2; J gene: TRBJ2-2; CDR3 DNA: TGCGCCAGCAGCCAAGATAGGCTAGCGGGGGGGCCGGGTACCGGGGAGCTGTTTTTT; CDR3 protein: CASSQDRLAGGPGTGELFF
clone size: once; V gene: TRBV19; D gene: -; J gene: TRBJ1-1; CDR3 DNA: TGTGCCAGTAGTATCTTCCTCGGACAGACGAACACTGAAGCTTTCTTT; CDR3 protein: CASSIFLGQTNTEAFF
clone size: -; V gene: TRBV5-1; D gene: TRBD2; J gene: TRBJ2-1; CDR3 DNA: TGCGCCAGCAGCTTACTAGCGGGGGATAGGGATGAGCAGTTCTTC; CDR3 protein: CASSLLAGDRDEQFF
clone size: -; V gene: TRBV7-6; D gene: TRBD1; J gene: TRBJ1-6; CDR3 DNA: TGTGCCAGCAGCCCGGGACAGGGAAATTCACCCCTCCACTTT; CDR3 protein: CASSPGQGNSPLHF
clone size: few; V gene: TRBV28; D gene: TRBD1; J gene: TRBJ2-3; CDR3 DNA: TGTGCCAGCAGTCTACGACAGGGGTCAACAGATACGCAGTATTTT; CDR3 protein: CASSLRQGSTDTQYF
clone size: -; V gene: TRBV7-9; D gene: TRBD1; J gene: TRBJ1-5; CDR3 DNA: TGTGCCAGCAGCTTACAACAGGGGGACAATCAGCCCCAGCATTTT; CDR3 protein: CASSLQQGDNQPQHF
clone size: -; V gene: TRBV29-1; D gene: TRBD1; J gene: TRBJ1-3; CDR3 DNA: TGCAGCGCTACCTGGACAGGGAAAGGAAACACCATATATTTT; CDR3 protein: CSATWTGKGNTIYF
clone size: few; V gene: TRBV2; D gene: -; J gene: TRBJ2-7; CDR3 DNA: TGTGCCAGCAGCGACGGACAGAGCTCCTACGAGCAGTACTTC; CDR3 protein: CASSDGQSSYEQYF
clone size: -; V gene: TRBV7-9; D gene: -; J gene: TRBJ2-1; CDR3 DNA: TGTGCCAGCAGCTGGGAGGGGGGGGGACCCGGTCAGCAGTTCTTC; CDR3 protein: CASSWEGGGPGQQFF
clone size: -; V gene: TRBV19; D gene: TRBD2; J gene: TRBJ2-2; CDR3 DNA: TGTGCCAGCGCACGAGCCGGGGGGGCCGGGGAGCTGTTTTTT; CDR3 protein: CASARAGGAGELFF
clone size: -; V gene: TRBV5-1; D gene: -; J gene: TRBJ1-6; CDR3 DNA: TGCGCCAGCAGCCCGGACAGCTTCTCCTATAATTCACCCCTCCACTTT; CDR3 protein: CASSPDSFSYNSPLHF
clone size: -; V gene: TRBV27; D gene: -; J gene: TRBJ1-6; CDR3 DNA: TGTGCCAGCAGTAACGGACAGCCCGCACCCCTCCACTTT; CDR3 protein: CASSNGQPAPLHF
clone size: -; V gene: TRBV27; D gene: TRBD2; J gene: TRBJ2-4; CDR3 DNA: TGTGCCAGCAGTCCCGGGACTAGCCGGAAAAACATTCAGTACTTC; CDR3 protein: CASSPGTSRKNIQYF
clone size: -; V gene: TRBV6-4; D gene: TRBD1; J gene: TRBJ1-2; CDR3 DNA: TGTGCCAGCAGTGATACAGGGGGAAACTATGGCTACACCTTC; CDR3 protein: CASSDTGGNYGYTF
clone size: -; V gene: TRBV9; D gene: TRBD2; J gene: TRBJ2-3; CDR3 DNA: TGTGCCAGCAGCGTTAGCGGGGGGGCGATAGATACGCAGTATTTT; CDR3 protein: CASSVSGGAIDTQYF
clone size: large; V gene: TRBV7-6; D gene: TRBD2; J gene: TRBJ2-5; CDR3 DNA: TGTGCCAGCAGGAAAGGACTAGCGCAAGAGACCCAGTACTTC; CDR3 protein: CASRKGLAQETQYF
clone size: -; V gene: TRBV7-9; D gene: TRBD2; J gene: TRBJ2-3; CDR3 DNA: TGTGCCAGCAGCTCAACGCTAGCGGGGGAGAGCACAGATACGCAGTATTTT; CDR3 protein: CASSSTLAGESTDTQYF
clone size: -; V gene: TRBV4-1; D gene: TRBD1; J gene: TRBJ1-4; CDR3 DNA: TGCGCCAGCAGCCTAGACGGGACAGGGCCCCCAACTAATGAAAAACTGTTTTTT; CDR3 protein: CASSLDGTGPPTNEKLFF